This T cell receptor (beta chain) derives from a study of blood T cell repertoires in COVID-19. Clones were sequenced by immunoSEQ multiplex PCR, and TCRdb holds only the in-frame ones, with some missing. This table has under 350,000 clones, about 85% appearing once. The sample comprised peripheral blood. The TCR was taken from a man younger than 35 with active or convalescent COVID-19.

The CDR3 DNA reads TGCAGTGCGGCCGGGACAGGGCGCGCTTTCTTT. Translating gives CSAAGTGRAFF. V usage is TRBV20-1 and J usage is TRBJ1-1; TRBD1 agrees at 9 bases. Unmatched junction bases numbered 7, after V lost 6 bases and J lost 11 bases. CDR1 and CDR2 from the germline V gene are DFQATT and SNEGSKA (reference sequence). The CDR3 sequence is 11 residues long.